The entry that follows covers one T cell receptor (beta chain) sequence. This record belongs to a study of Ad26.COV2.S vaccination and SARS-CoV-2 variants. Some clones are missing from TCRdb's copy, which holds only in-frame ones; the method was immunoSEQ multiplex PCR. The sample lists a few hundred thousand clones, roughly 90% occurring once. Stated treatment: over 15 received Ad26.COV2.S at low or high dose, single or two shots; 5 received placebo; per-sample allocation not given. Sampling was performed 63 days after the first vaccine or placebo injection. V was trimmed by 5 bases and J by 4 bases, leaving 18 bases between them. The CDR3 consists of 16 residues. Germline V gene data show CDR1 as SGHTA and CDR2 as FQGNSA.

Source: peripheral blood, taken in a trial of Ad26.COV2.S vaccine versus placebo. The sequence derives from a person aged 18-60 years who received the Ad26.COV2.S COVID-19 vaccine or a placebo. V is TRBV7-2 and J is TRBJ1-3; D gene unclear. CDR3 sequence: CASSRLGVMAGNTIYF. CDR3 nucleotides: TGTGCCAGCAGCCGTCTAGGTGTTATGGCGGGAAACACCATATATTTT.